This TCR beta chain stems from a study of Tregs in tolerant kidney transplant recipients. Assay used: immunoSEQ multiplex PCR; TCRdb lists only in-frame clones, some missing. The sample holds some 30,000 clones. Recipients received nonmyeloablative bone marrow transplants from related graft donors, with transient mixed chimerism. This CDR3 has 14 residues. Germline V gene data show CDR1 as SNHLY and CDR2 as FYNNEI. Trimming took 5 bases from V and 0 from J, leaving 7 bases between them. Concerning this clone itself: The read terminates 3 residues ahead of where the CDR3 ends, so the germline J gene completes it.

The starting material was CD4+ T cells from blood (PBMCs), obtained 24 months after the transplant. The sequence was collected from a human patient who received a combined kidney and bone marrow transplant. Some T cells could come from the graft donor. This chain joins TRBV2 and TRBJ1-4, with D unresolved. The CDR3 DNA, read in part, is TGTGCCAGCAGTCGCGGGCCAACTAATGAAAAA. Its protein is CASSRGPTNEK. The CDR3 reads in full as CASSRGPTNEKLFF.